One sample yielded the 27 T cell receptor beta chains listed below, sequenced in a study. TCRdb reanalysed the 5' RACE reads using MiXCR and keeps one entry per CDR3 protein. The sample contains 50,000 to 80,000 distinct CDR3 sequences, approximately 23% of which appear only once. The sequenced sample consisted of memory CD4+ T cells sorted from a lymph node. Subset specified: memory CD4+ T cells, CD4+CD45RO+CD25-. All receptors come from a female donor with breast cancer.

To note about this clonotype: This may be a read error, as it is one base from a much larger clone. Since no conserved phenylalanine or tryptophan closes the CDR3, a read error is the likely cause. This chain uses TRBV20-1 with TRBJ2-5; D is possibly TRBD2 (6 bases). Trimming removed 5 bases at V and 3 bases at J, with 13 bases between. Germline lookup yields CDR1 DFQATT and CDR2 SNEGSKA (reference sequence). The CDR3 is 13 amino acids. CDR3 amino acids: CSAFGRTKETQYS. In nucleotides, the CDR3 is TGCAGTGCTTTCGGGAGAACTAAAGAGACCCAGTACTCC.

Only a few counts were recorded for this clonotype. CDR3 coding DNA: TGCAGTGCCAGGCCGTGGGGGGAGCACACCGGGGAGCTGTTTTTT. It encodes CSARPWGEHTGELFF. The chain uses TRBV20-1 and TRBJ2-2, with D possibly TRBD2 on 6 matching bases. This CDR3 has 15 residues. Germline CDR1 DFQATT, CDR2 SNEGSKA (reference sequence). V was clipped by 6 bases and J by 3 bases, with 17 bases between them.

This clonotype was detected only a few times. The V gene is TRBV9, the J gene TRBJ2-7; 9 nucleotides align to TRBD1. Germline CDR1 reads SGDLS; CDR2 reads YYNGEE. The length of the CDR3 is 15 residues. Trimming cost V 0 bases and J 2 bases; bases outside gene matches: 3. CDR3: CASSVGQGGAYEQYF. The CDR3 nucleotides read TGTGCCAGCAGCGTAGGACAGGGGGGAGCCTACGAGCAGTACTTC.

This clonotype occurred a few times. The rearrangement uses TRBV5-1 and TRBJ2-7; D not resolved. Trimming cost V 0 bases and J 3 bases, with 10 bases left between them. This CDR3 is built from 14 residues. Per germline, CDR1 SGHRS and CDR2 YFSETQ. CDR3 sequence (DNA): TGCGCCAGCAGCTTGGATGCCGCGAACTACGAGCAGTACTTC. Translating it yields CASSLDAANYEQYF.

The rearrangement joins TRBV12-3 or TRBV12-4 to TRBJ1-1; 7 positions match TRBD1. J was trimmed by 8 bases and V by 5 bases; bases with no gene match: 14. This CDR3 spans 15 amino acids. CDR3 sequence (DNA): TGTGCCAGCAGTCCGGAGGGACAGCTAACGTACGAAGCTTTCTTT. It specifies CASSPEGQLTYEAFF.

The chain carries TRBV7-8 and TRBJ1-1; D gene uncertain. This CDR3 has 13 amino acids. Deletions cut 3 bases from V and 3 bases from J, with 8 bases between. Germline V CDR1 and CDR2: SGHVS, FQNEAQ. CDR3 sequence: CASSFSGDTEAFF. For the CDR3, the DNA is TGTGCCAGCAGCTTTTCTGGTGACACTGAAGCTTTCTTT. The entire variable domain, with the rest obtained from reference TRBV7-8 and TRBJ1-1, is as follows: GAGVSQSPRYKVAKRGQDVALRCDPISGHVSLFWYQQALGQGPEFLTYFQNEAQLDKSGLPSDRFFAERPEGSVSTLKIQRTQQEDSAVYLCASSFSGDTEAFFGQGTRLTVV.

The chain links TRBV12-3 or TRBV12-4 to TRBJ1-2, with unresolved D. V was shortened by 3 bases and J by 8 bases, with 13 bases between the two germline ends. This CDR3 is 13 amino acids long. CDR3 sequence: CASSLVWSQGYTF. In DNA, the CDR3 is TGTGCCAGCAGTTTGGTTTGGTCGCAGGGCTACACCTTC.

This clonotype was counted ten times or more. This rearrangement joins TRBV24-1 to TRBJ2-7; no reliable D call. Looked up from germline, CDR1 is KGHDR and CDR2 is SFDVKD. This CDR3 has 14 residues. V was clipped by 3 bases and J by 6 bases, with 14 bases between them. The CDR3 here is CATSDPRTTGEQYF. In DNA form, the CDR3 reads TGTGCCACCAGTGATCCCCGGACCACGGGCGAGCAGTACTTC.

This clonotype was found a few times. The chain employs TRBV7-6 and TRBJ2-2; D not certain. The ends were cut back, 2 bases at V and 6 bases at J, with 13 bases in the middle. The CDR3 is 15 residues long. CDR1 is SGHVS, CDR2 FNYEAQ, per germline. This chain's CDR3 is CASSLFLDVPGELFF. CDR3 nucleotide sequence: TGTGCCAGCAGCTTATTCCTAGATGTCCCCGGGGAGCTGTTTTTT.

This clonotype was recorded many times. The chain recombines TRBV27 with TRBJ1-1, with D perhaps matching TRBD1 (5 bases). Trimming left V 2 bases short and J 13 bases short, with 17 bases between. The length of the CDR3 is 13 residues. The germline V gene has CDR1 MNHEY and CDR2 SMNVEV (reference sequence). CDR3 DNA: TGTGCCAGCAGTTTACCGTATGACAGAATAGTTTTCTTT. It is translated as CASSLPYDRIVFF.

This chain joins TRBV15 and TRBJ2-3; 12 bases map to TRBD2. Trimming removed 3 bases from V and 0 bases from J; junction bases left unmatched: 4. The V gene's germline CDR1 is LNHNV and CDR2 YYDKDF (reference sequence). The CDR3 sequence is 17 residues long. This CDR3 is CATSSGTSGYSTDTQYF. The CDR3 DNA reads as TGTGCCACCAGCAGCGGGACTAGCGGGTACAGCACAGATACGCAGTATTTT.

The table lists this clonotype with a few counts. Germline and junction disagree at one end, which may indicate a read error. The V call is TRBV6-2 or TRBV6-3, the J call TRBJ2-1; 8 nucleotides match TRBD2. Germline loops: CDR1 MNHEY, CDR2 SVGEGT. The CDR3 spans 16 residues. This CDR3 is CASSSLLAGYINEQCF. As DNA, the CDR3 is TGTGCCAGCAGTTCGCTATTAGCGGGATACATCAATGAGCAGTGCTTC.

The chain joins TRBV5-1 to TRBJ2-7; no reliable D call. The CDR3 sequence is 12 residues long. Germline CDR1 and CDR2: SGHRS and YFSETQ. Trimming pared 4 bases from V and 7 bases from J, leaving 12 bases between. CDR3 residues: CASSPSLGEQYF. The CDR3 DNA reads TGCGCCAGCAGCCCTTCCCTCGGGGAGCAGTACTTC.

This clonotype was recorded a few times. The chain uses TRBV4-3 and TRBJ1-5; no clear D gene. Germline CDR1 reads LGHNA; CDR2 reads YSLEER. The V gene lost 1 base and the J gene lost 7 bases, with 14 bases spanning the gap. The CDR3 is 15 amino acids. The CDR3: CASSQGMERGQPQHF. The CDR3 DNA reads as TGCGCCAGCAGCCAAGGAATGGAAAGAGGGCAGCCCCAGCATTTT.

The CDR3 DNA is TGCGCCAGCAGCCGGACTAGCGGAGAGGTGGGGGCCAACGTCCTGACTTTC. Translation gives CASSRTSGEVGANVLTF. The chain combines TRBV5-1 with TRBJ2-6; 10 bases agree with TRBD2. V was pared by 4 bases and J by 4 bases, with 8 bases of the junction left unmatched. The CDR3 runs 17 residues. The germline CDR1 and CDR2 sequences are SGHRS and YFSETQ.

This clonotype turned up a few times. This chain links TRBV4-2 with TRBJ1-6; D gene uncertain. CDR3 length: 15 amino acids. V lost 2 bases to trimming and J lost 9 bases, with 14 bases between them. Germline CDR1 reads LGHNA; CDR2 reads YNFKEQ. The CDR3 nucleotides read TGTGCCAGCAGCCAATATTACGGGCTTGGTTCACCCCTCCACTTT. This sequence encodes CASSQYYGLGSPLHF.

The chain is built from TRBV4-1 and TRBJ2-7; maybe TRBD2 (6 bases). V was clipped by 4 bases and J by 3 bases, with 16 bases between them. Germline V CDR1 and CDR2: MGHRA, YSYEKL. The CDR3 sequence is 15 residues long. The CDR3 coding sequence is TGCGCCAGCAGCCCCACCGCTCGACTAGACTACGAGCAGTACTTC. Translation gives CASSPTARLDYEQYF.

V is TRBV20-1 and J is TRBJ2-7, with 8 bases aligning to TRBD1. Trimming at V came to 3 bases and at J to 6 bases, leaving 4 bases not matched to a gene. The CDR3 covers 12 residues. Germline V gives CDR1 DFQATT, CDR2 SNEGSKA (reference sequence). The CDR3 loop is CSASRGPGEQYF. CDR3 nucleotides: TGCAGTGCTAGCAGGGGGCCCGGCGAGCAGTACTTC.

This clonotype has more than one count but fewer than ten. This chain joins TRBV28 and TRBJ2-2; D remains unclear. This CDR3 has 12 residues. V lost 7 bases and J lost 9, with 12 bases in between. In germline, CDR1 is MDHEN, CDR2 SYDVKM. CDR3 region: CASTINYRELFF. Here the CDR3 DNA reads TGTGCCAGCACAATCAACTACAGGGAGCTGTTTTTT.

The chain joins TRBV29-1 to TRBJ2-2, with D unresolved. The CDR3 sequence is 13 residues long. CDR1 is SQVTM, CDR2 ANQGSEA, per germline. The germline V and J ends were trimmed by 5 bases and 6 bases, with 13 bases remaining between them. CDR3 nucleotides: TGCAGCGTTCGGGCCCAAGGAGCCGGGGAGCTGTTTTTT. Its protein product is CSVRAQGAGELFF.

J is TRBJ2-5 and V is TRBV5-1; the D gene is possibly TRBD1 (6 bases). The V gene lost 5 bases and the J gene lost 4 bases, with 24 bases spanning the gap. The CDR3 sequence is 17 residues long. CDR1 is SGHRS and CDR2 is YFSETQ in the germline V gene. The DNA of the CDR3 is TGCGCCAGCAGTAATCCCTCGGACAGTAAAGGGGGAGAGACCCAGTACTTC. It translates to CASSNPSDSKGGETQYF.

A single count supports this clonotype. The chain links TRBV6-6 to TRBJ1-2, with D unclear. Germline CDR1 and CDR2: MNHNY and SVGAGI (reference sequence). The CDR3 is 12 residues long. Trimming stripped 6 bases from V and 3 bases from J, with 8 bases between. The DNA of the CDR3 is TGTGCCAGCAGCCAACGGGACTATGGCTACACCTTC. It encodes CASSQRDYGYTF.

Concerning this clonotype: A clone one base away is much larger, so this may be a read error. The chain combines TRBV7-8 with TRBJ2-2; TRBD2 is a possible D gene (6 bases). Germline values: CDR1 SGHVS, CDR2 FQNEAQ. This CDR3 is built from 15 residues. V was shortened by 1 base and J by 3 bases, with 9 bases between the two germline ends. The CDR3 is CASSLVAGYTGELFF. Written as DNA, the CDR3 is TGTGCCAGCAGCTTAGTGGCGGGATACACCGGGGAGCTGTTTTTT.

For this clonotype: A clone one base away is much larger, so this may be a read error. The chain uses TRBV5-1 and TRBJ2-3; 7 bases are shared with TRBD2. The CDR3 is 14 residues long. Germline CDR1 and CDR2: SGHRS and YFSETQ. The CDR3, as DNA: TGCGCCAGCAGCCCAAGTACGGGGGGAGATATGCAGTATTTT. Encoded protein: CASSPSTGGDMQYF.

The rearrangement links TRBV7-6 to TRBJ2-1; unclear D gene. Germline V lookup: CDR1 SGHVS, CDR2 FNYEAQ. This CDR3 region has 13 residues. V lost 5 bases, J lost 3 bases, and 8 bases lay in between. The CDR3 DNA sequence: TGTGCCAGCAGCCCAGTTAGCTACAATGAGCAGTTCTTC. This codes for CASSPVSYNEQFF. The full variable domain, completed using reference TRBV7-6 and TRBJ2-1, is GAGVSQSPRYKVTKRGQDVALRCDPISGHVSLYWYRQALGQGPEFLTYFNYEAQQDKSGLPNDRFSAERPEGSISTLTIQRTEQRDSAMYRCASSPVSYNEQFFGPGTRLTVL.

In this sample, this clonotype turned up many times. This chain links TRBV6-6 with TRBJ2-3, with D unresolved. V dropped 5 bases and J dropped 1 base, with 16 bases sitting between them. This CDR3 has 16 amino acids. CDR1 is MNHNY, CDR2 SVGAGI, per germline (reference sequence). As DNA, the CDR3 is TGTGCCAGCAGTACCGCCGTTGGCCTAGGCACAGATACGCAGTATTTT. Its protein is CASSTAVGLGTDTQYF.

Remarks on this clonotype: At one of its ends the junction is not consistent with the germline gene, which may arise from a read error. The CDR3 sequence: CASSLVTGGSCEQYF. CDR3 nucleotide sequence: TGCGCCAGCAGCTTGGTTACAGGGGGCTCCTGCGAGCAGTACTTC. The rearrangement joins TRBV5-1 to TRBJ2-7; 9 bases match TRBD1. This CDR3 has 15 amino acids. CDR1 is SGHRS and CDR2 is YFSETQ in the germline V gene.